A single sample gave rise to the 15 T cell receptor beta chains below, sequenced in a study of control samples from healthy donors and cancer patients. The method was immunoSEQ multiplex PCR; TCRdb's version includes in-frame clones alone and lacks a portion of them. The sample lists roughly 120,000 clones; 70% to 90% were seen once. The sequenced sample consisted of blood. These receptors were obtained from a woman in her seventies in good health.

The chain is built from TRBV9 and TRBJ1-2; TRBD1 is a possible D gene (6 bases). The V gene's germline CDR1 is SGDLS and CDR2 YYNGEE. The ends were cut back, 0 bases at V and 2 bases at J, with 11 bases in the middle. CDR3 length: 15 amino acids. This CDR3 is CASSVARGGNYGYTF. In DNA, the CDR3 is TGTGCCAGCAGCGTAGCCCGAGGGGGGAACTATGGCTACACCTTC.

V gene TRBV7-9 combines with J gene TRBJ2-6, with 9 bases matching TRBD2. Germline V gives CDR1 SEHNR, CDR2 FQNEAQ (reference sequence). The V segment lost 7 bases and the J segment 4 bases; nucleotides outside the gene matches: 5. There are 15 residues in the CDR3. CDR3 sequence (DNA): TGTGCCAGCAAAGTAGCGGGGGTCGGGGCCAACGTCCTGACTTTC. Its protein is CASKVAGVGANVLTF.

This chain uses TRBV6-6 with TRBJ1-1; 7 bases map to TRBD1. V gave up 7 bases and J gave up 3 bases; unmatched junction bases: 8. There are 14 residues in the CDR3. Germline V gives CDR1 MNHNY, CDR2 SVGAGI (reference sequence). Written as DNA, the CDR3 is TGTGCCAGCAACTCCGGGACAGCTTACACTGAAGCTTTCTTT. Its protein is CASNSGTAYTEAFF.

V is TRBV6-5 and J is TRBJ1-1, with 10 bases identical to TRBD1. This CDR3 has 15 amino acids. Unmatched junction bases numbered 7, after V lost 5 bases and J lost 4 bases. Germline CDR1 reads MNHEY; CDR2 reads SVGAGI. This CDR3 is CASSQSTGGFTEAFF. The CDR3, as DNA: TGTGCCAGCAGTCAATCGACAGGGGGCTTCACTGAAGCTTTCTTT.

The chain employs TRBV2 and TRBJ1-5, with D perhaps matching TRBD1 (6 bases). V lost 7 bases and J lost 7, with 14 bases in between. Per germline, CDR1 SNHLY and CDR2 FYNNEI. The CDR3 spans 13 residues. The CDR3 is CASKRGPGQPQHF. As DNA, the CDR3 is TGTGCCAGCAAGCGGGGGCCTGGGCAGCCCCAGCATTTT.

The chain carries TRBV11-2 and TRBJ1-3; D unclear. CDR1 and CDR2 from the germline V gene are SGHAT and FQNNGV. Trimming took 4 bases from V and 4 from J, leaving 14 bases between them. The CDR3 runs to 15 residues. This chain's CDR3 is CASSSLGLNGNTIYF. In nucleotides, the CDR3 is TGTGCCAGCAGCTCGCTAGGGCTAAACGGAAACACCATATATTTT.

V usage is TRBV5-4 and J usage is TRBJ2-3; perhaps D is TRBD1 or TRBD2 (6 bases each). V was pared by 6 bases and J by 3 bases, with 14 bases between. The CDR3 runs 14 residues. Per germline, CDR1 SGHNT and CDR2 YYREEE (reference sequence). The CDR3 is CASTDGGRTDTQYF. Here the CDR3 DNA reads TGTGCCAGCACTGATGGGGGGCGGACAGATACGCAGTATTTT.

The chain recombines TRBV5-1 with TRBJ2-6; possibly TRBD1 for D (6 bases). CDR1 and CDR2 from the germline V gene are SGHRS and YFSETQ. This CDR3 comprises 16 residues. Trimming took 0 bases from V and 2 from J, leaving 9 bases between them. DNA for the CDR3: TGCGCCAGCAGCTTGGACAGGGAAACTGGGGCCAACGTCCTGACTTTC. It is translated as CASSLDRETGANVLTF.

J is TRBJ2-2 and V is TRBV4-3, with TRBD2 matching 12 bases. This CDR3 region has 16 residues. Per germline, CDR1 LGHNA and CDR2 YSLEER. Trimming cost V 2 bases and J 4 bases; bases outside gene matches: 2. CDR3 sequence reads: CASSQRTSGITGELFF. The CDR3 DNA is TGCGCCAGCAGCCAACGGACTAGCGGGATCACCGGGGAGCTGTTTTTT.

V gene TRBV18 combines with J gene TRBJ2-1; TRBD2 matches 7 bases. The CDR3 has 16 amino acids. With V trimmed by 0 bases and J by 4 bases, 6 bases remained unmatched. The germline V gene encodes CDR1 KGHSH and CDR2 LQKENI. Here the CDR3 reads CASSPPGGGRYNEQFF. The CDR3 nucleotides read TGTGCCAGCTCACCACCGGGCGGGGGAAGGTACAATGAGCAGTTCTTC. The full variable domain, in which reference TRBV18 and TRBJ2-1 provide the parts outside the CDR3, is NAGVMQNPRHLVRRRGQEARLRCSPMKGHSHVYWYRQLPEEGLKFMVYLQKENIIDESGMPKERFSAEFPKEGPSILRIQQVVRGDSAAYFCASSPPGGGRYNEQFFGPGTRLTVL.

This rearrangement joins TRBV5-1 to TRBJ1-2; tentative D call: TRBD1 (5 bases). From germline, CDR1 is SGHRS and CDR2 YFSETQ. With 0 bases removed from V and 7 bases from J, the gap between germline ends came to 7 bases. The CDR3 is made up of 12 amino acids. This chain's CDR3 is CASSLDRGGYTF. In DNA, the CDR3 is TGCGCCAGCAGCTTGGATAGGGGTGGCTACACCTTC.

V is TRBV19 and J is TRBJ1-2; 7 nucleotides match TRBD1. The V gene's germline CDR1 is LNHDA and CDR2 SQIVND (reference sequence). This CDR3 comprises 13 residues. V shed 8 bases and J 5 bases; nucleotides not matched to a gene: 8. CDR3 region: CASRLGQAYGYTF. The CDR3 DNA reads as TGTGCCAGTCGCTTAGGACAGGCATATGGCTACACCTTC.

This chain connects TRBV2 to TRBJ2-7; D is undetermined. The CDR3 sequence is 12 residues long. Trimming left V 11 bases short and J 0 bases short, with 11 bases between. Germline V CDR1 and CDR2: SNHLY, FYNNEI. The CDR3 nucleotides are TGTGCCTGTAGTCTAACCTCCTACGAGCAGTACTTC. It specifies CACSLTSYEQYF.

The V call is TRBV7-9, the J call TRBJ2-1, with TRBD2 as a possible D gene (6 bases). V was shortened by 5 bases and J by 5 bases, with 10 bases between the two germline ends. The CDR3 length is 13 residues. CDR1 SEHNR and CDR2 FQNEAQ come from the germline V gene (reference sequence). The CDR3 nucleotides are TGTGCCAGCAGCCCACCGGGGGACAATGAGCAGTTCTTC. Residues: CASSPPGDNEQFF.

The gene calls are TRBV12-3 or TRBV12-4 and TRBJ2-2; D gene ambiguous. The V end lost 4 bases, the J end lost 6 bases, and 9 bases lay between the germline ends. CDR3 length equals 13 residues. The CDR3 here is CASSSGSPGELFF. The DNA for the CDR3 is TGTGCCAGCAGTTCGGGTTCCCCCGGGGAGCTGTTTTTT.